Detailed here is one T cell receptor (beta chain). The source of the sample is a study of blood T cell repertoires in COVID-19. Original processing methods: Quantification of nucleated cells was approximated via reference gene primer amplification. Profiled with immunoSEQ multiplex PCR; TCRdb holds only in-frame clones, not every one. That table is the source of V, J and clone size, and D and trimming were worked out from the DNA. Among approximately 400,000 clones listed, 70% to 90% were seen once. The germline gives CDR1 LGHNA, CDR2 YSLEER. Trimming pared 1 base from V and 7 bases from J, leaving 11 bases between. This CDR3 spans 15 amino acids.

Sequenced sample: peripheral blood. The chain combines TRBV4-3 with TRBJ1-6; possible D gene TRBD1, 6 bases. This receptor was obtained from a man aged 40-49 years with acute or convalescent COVID-19. The CDR3 region is CASSQVQGTNSPLHF. The CDR3 DNA is TGCGCCAGCAGCCAAGTACAGGGCACGAATTCACCCCTCCACTTT.